This TCR beta chain was sequenced during a study of T cell changes during pregnancy in multiple sclerosis. Clones were sequenced by immunoSEQ multiplex PCR, and TCRdb holds only the in-frame ones, with some missing. The sample shows around 92,000 clones, roughly 93% of them seen only once. The sequence derives from a female donor with multiple sclerosis, enrolled in a pregnancy study. The sample here was peripheral blood, taken in the third trimester of pregnancy.

CDR3 sequence: CASSFGGLAVYQETQYF. The CDR3 bases are TGTGCCAGCAGTTTCGGGGGACTAGCCGTGTACCAAGAGACCCAGTACTTC. The genes are TRBV28 and TRBJ2-5; 9 bases agree with TRBD2. CDR3 length: 17 amino acids. With V trimmed by 3 bases and J by 0 bases, 8 bases remained unmatched. CDR1 MDHEN and CDR2 SYDVKM come from the germline V gene.